The clone carrying this T cell receptor beta chain was seen only once. The data belong to a study of technical replicates of blood from several donors. Germline lookup yields CDR1 SGHAT and CDR2 FQDESV (reference sequence). The V end was cut by 5 bases, the J end by 5 bases, with 15 bases between. The CDR3 has 14 residues. Assay used: immunoSEQ multiplex PCR; TCRdb lists only in-frame clones, some missing. The data show 60,000 to 90,000 clones, with approximately 95% seen just once and 0.25% to 0.3% held by the top ten. The sequenced sample consisted of T cells isolated from PBMCs. V usage is TRBV11-1 and J usage is TRBJ1-2; D is perhaps TRBD1 (6 bases). The sequence derives from a human donor in good health. In DNA form, the CDR3 reads TGTGCCAGCAGCGAGGGACAAGAAAGATATGGCTACACCTTC. Amino acids: CASSEGQERYGYTF. The variable domain in full, with the rest retrieved from reference TRBV11-1 and TRBJ1-2, is EAEVAQSPRYKITEKSQAVAFWCDPISGHATLYWYRQILGQGPELLVQFQDESVVDDSQLPKDRFSAERLKGVDSTLKIQPAELGDSAMYLCASSEGQERYGYTFGSGTRLTVV.